These T cell receptor beta chains were read from a single sample in a study of blood T cell repertoires in COVID-19. The method was immunoSEQ multiplex PCR; TCRdb's version includes in-frame clones alone and lacks a portion of them. The data show a few hundred thousand clones, more than 80% seen once. Sequenced sample: PBMCs or T cells enriched from blood (not recorded which). The receptors derive from a man aged 30-40 years who had recovered from COVID-19. Each CDR3 is given with its conserved first and last residue. A D gene is named only where the DNA matches it firmly. Clone size is given for some rows only: seen once, a few or many times, or a class if the clone is expanded.

CDR3nt | CDR3aa | j_gene | abundance | d_gene | v_gene
TGCGCCAGCAGCCCGGACAGGGTCTATTCACCCCTCCACTTT | CASSPDRVYSPLHF | TRBJ1-6 | NA | TRBD1 | TRBV5-1
TGTGCCAGCAGCTTATTCGGCGGCGGGCGGACAGGAGACTACGAGCAGTACTTC | CASSLFGGGRTGDYEQYF | TRBJ2-7 | once | TRBD1 | TRBV7-6
TGTGCCAGCAGCTTATGGGACAGGGGTGTCACCGGGGAGCTGTTTTTT | CASSLWDRGVTGELFF | TRBJ2-2 | NA | TRBD1 | TRBV7-7
TGTGCCAGCAGTTTCAGGGGCAGAGAGACCCAGTACTTC | CASSFRGRETQYF | TRBJ2-5 | once | NA | TRBV6-5
TGTGCCAGCAGTAAAGGGACAGGGTTCAAATATAGCAATCAGCCCCAGCATTTT | CASSKGTGFKYSNQPQHF | TRBJ1-5 | NA | TRBD1 | TRBV28
TGTGCCAGCAGCTTGGAGACTGGATACTACAATGAGCAGTTCTTC | CASSLETGYYNEQFF | TRBJ2-1 | NA | NA | TRBV5-5
TGCAGCGTGAACCGGGACAGGGTCGATGGCTACACCTTC | CSVNRDRVDGYTF | TRBJ1-2 | NA | TRBD1 | TRBV29-1
TGTGCCAGCAGGCGTCAAGAGACCCAGTACTTC | CASRRQETQYF | TRBJ2-5 | NA | NA | TRBV2
TGCGCCAGCAGCTTGGCCTTGACAGGGGGCACTGAAGCTTTCTTT | CASSLALTGGTEAFF | TRBJ1-1 | NA | TRBD1 | TRBV5-1
TGTGCCAGCAGTCTAACGGACAGGGGGTACGAGCAGTACTTC | CASSLTDRGYEQYF | TRBJ2-7 | NA | TRBD1 | TRBV3-1/TRBV3-2
TGTGCCAGCAGCCCCCGGGTAGCGGGAAAAGAGACCCAGTACTTC | CASSPRVAGKETQYF | TRBJ2-5 | NA | TRBD2 | TRBV7-8
TGTGCCAGCAGCCACGGACAGACGAACACCGGGGAGCTGTTTTTT | CASSHGQTNTGELFF | TRBJ2-2 | NA | NA | TRBV13
TGTGCCACCAGTGAACCAGGACAGGATGGAGGCTACACCTTC | CATSEPGQDGGYTF | TRBJ1-2 | NA | TRBD1 | TRBV24-1
TGCGCCAGCAGTGTGGCAGCGAACTACGAGCAGTACTTC | CASSVAANYEQYF | TRBJ2-7 | NA | NA | TRBV10-1
TGCGCCAGCAGCCAAGGGCGGGGGACTCACAATCAGCCCCAGCATTTT | CASSQGRGTHNQPQHF | TRBJ1-5 | NA | NA | TRBV4-1
TGTGCCAGCAGCTTAGGGACCGGGACAGGGGACACTGAAGCTTTCTTT | CASSLGTGTGDTEAFF | TRBJ1-1 | NA | TRBD1 | TRBV28
TGCAGCGTCTCCGGGACATCAAGCACAGATACGCAGTATTTT | CSVSGTSSTDTQYF | TRBJ2-3 | NA | NA | TRBV29-1
TGCAGCGTTGAATCCCCACAGGGGTATGGCTACACCTTC | CSVESPQGYGYTF | TRBJ1-2 | NA | TRBD1 | TRBV29-1
TGTGCCTGGAGTATGGCACAGGGGGGTGGCTACACCTTC | CAWSMAQGGGYTF | TRBJ1-2 | NA | TRBD1 | TRBV30
TGTGCCAGCAGAGAAGGGCAGTTGAACACTGAAGCTTTCTTT | CASREGQLNTEAFF | TRBJ1-1 | NA | NA | TRBV6-1
TGTGCCAGCAGCCGGGACAGGGTGCCCGTATCCACAGATACGCAGTATTTT | CASSRDRVPVSTDTQYF | TRBJ2-3 | NA | TRBD1 | TRBV7-2
TGTGCCAGCAGCACTCGCAGCTGGTCGGGAGCCTATAATTCACCCCTCCACTTT | CASSTRSWSGAYNSPLHF | TRBJ1-6 | NA | NA | TRBV3-1/TRBV3-2
TGTGCCAGTACCAGGACAGTTGGTTCACCCCTCCACTTT | CASTRTVGSPLHF | TRBJ1-6 | NA | NA | TRBV19
TGTGCCACCAGTGCCCACGAGGCTAGCGGGGCCACAGATACGCAGTATTTT | CATSAHEASGATDTQYF | TRBJ2-3 | NA | TRBD2 | TRBV24-1
TGCGCCAGCAGCGGCGGACTAGCGGTTCAAGAGACCCAGTACTTC | CASSGGLAVQETQYF | TRBJ2-5 | once | TRBD2 | TRBV5-1
TGTGCCACGGGAAACTATGGCTACACCTTC | CATGNYGYTF | TRBJ1-2 | NA | NA | TRBV21-1
TGTGCCTGGAGTGTACGACACGGCAATCAGCCCCAGCATTTT | CAWSVRHGNQPQHF | TRBJ1-5 | NA | NA | TRBV30